This T cell receptor (beta chain) stems from a study of T cell changes during pregnancy in multiple sclerosis. V was pared by 5 bases and J by 4 bases, with 11 bases between. Germline CDR1 is SGHNT and CDR2 is YENEEA. The CDR3 has 13 residues. Measured with immunoSEQ multiplex PCR; TCRdb has only the in-frame clones, and not every one. The sample holds some 100,000 clones, more than 85% seen once. Sequencing was performed on peripheral blood, taken in the second trimester of pregnancy. The chain uses TRBV11-3 and TRBJ2-5; perhaps TRBD1 as D (5 bases). This receptor was taken from a female donor with multiple sclerosis, enrolled in a pregnancy study. The CDR3 coding sequence is TGTGCCAGCAGCGGTGGGCAGGGAGAGACCCAGTACTTC. It codes for CASSGGQGETQYF.